This T cell receptor (beta chain) was captured by sequencing in a study of T cell responses to AZD1222 COVID-19 vaccine. Broader study findings: No day 14 peak samples; only post-peak repertoires were characterized. The donor group comprised mostly white British people and more females; the analysis possibly underestimated clonal diversity.

This CDR3 is built from 15 residues. Losses at the gene ends were 3 bases for V and 4 bases for J; bases not matched to a gene: 7. Germline V CDR1 and CDR2: SQVTM, ANQGSEA. Of note for this clone: Its cognate antigen is unknown.

Data came from immunoSEQ multiplex PCR; TCRdb stores just in-frame clones and leaves some out. The profile shows about 120,000 clones, 91% of them singletons. This rearrangement joins TRBV29-1 to TRBJ2-5; 11 bases line up with TRBD1. The TCR was taken from an adult in good health. The specimen was peripheral blood, collected on day 0 of AZD1222 vaccination. The CDR3 loop reads CSVERTGGKGETQYF. In nucleotides, the CDR3 is TGCAGCGTTGAGCGGACAGGGGGCAAGGGAGAGACCCAGTACTTC.